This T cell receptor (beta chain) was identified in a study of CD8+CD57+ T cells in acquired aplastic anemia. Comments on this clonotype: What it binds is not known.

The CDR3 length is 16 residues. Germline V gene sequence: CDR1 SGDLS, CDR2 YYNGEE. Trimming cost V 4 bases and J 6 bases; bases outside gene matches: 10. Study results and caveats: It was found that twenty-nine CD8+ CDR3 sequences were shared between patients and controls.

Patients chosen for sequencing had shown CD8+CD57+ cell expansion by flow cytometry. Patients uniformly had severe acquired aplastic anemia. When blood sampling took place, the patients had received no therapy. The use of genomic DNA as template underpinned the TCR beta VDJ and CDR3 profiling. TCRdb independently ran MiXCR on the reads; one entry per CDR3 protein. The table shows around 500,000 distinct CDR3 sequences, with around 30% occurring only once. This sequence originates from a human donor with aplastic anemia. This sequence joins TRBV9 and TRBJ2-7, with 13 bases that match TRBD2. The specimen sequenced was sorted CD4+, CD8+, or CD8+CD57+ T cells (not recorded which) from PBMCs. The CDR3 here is CASSPRLAGGLGEQYF. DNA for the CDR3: TGTGCCAGCAGCCCCAGACTAGCGGGGGGACTTGGCGAGCAGTACTTC. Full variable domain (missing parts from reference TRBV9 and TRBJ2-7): DSGVTQTPKHLITATGQRVTLRCSPRSGDLSVYWYQQSLDQGLQFLIQYYNGEERAKGNILERFSAQQFPDLHSELNLSSLELGDSALYFCASSPRLAGGLGEQYFGPGTRLTVT.